This T cell receptor beta chain is from a study of blood T cell repertoires in COVID-19. Study details: Acute and convalescent COVID-19 samples came from the United States, Italy and Spain. T cells, B-cell-depleted T cells, or PBMCs provided the cDNA or gDNA that served as material.

Original analysis: Reference gene primers were amplified, and this amplification served to estimate nucleated cell counts. The method was immunoSEQ multiplex PCR; TCRdb's version includes in-frame clones alone and lacks a portion of them. V and J calls and clone size are given by that table; D and trimming were obtained from the DNA. Among 240,000 or so clones, over 75% were seen once, and the ten largest hold 0.65% to 0.95%. The length of the CDR3 is 14 residues. CDR1 is SGHRS, CDR2 YFSETQ, per germline. With 2 bases removed from V and 1 base from J, the gap between germline ends came to 9 bases. The chain couples TRBV5-1 to TRBJ1-1; D is perhaps TRBD1 (5 bases). Sequencing was carried out using peripheral blood. This sequence originates from a woman in her twenties or thirties with acute or convalescent COVID-19. The CDR3 DNA follows: TGCGCCAGCAGCTTCTCAACAGGGAACACTGAAGCTTTCTTT. It encodes CASSFSTGNTEAFF. Using reference TRBV5-1 and TRBJ1-1 for the parts outside the CDR3, the full variable domain is KAGVTQTPRYLIKTRGQQVTLSCSPISGHRSVSWYQQTPGQGLQFLFEYFSETQRNKGNFPGRFSGRQFSNSRSEMNVSTLELGDSALYLCASSFSTGNTEAFFGQGTRLTVV.